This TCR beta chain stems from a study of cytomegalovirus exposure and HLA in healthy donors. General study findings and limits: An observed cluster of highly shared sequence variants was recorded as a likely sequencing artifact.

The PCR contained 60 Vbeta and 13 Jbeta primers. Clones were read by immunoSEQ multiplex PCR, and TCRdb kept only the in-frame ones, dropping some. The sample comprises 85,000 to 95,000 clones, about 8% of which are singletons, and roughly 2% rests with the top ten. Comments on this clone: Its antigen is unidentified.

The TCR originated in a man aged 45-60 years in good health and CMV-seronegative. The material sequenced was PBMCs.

The CDR3 region has the DNA TGTGCCAGCAGCCGCGAAGGGGGTCTATTCACCGGGGAGCTGTTTTTT. It codes for CASSREGGLFTGELFF. V is TRBV14 and J is TRBJ2-2, with a weak D call TRBD1 (6 bases). Germline values: CDR1 SGHDN, CDR2 FVKESK. V was trimmed by 4 bases and J by 4 bases, leaving 16 bases between them. The CDR3 totals 16 residues. Supplemented by reference TRBV14 and TRBJ2-2, the full variable domain reads EAGVTQFPSHSVIEKGQTVTLRCDPISGHDNLYWYRRVMGKEIKFLLHFVKESKQDESGMPNNRFLAERTGGTYSTLKVQPAELEDSGVYFCASSREGGLFTGELFFGEGSRLTVL.